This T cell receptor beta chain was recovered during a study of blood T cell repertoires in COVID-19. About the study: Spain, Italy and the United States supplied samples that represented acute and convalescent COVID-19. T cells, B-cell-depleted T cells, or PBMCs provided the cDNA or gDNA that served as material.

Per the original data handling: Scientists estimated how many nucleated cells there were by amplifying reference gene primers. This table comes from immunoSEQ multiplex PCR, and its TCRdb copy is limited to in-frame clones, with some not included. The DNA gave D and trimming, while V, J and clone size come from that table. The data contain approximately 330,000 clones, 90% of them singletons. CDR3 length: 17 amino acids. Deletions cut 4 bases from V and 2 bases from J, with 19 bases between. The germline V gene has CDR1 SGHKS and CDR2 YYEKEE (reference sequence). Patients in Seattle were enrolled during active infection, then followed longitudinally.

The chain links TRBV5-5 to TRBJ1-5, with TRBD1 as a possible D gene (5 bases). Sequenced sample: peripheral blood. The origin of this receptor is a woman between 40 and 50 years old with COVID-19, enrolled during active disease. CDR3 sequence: CASSGEEGAGGNQPQHF. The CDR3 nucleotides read TGTGCCAGCAGCGGTGAAGAAGGGGCGGGAGGCAATCAGCCCCAGCATTTT. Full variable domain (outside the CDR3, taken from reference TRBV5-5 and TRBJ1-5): DAGVTQSPTHLIKTRGQQVTLRCSPISGHKSVSWYQQVLGQGPQFIFQYYEKEERGRGNFPDRFSARQFPNYSSELNVNALLLGDSALYLCASSGEEGAGGNQPQHFGDGTRLSIL.